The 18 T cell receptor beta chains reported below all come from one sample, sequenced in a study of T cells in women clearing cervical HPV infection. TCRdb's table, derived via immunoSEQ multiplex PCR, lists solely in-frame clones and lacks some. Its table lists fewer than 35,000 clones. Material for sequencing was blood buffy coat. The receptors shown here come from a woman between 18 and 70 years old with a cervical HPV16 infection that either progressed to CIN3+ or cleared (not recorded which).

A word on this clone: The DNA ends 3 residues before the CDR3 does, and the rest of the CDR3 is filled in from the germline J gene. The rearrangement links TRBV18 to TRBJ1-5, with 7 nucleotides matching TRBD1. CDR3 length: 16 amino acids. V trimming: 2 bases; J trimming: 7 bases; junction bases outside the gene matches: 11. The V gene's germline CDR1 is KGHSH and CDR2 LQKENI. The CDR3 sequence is CASSPDRAGDNQPQHF. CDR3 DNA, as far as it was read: TGTGCCAGCTCACCAGACAGGGCAGGGGACAACCAGCCC. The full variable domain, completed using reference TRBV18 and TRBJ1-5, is NAGVMQNPRHLVRRRGQEARLRCSPMKGHSHVYWYRQLPEEGLKFMVYLQKENIIDESGMPKERFSAEFPKEGPSILRIQQVVRGDSAAYFCASSPDRAGDNQPQHFGDGTRLSIL.

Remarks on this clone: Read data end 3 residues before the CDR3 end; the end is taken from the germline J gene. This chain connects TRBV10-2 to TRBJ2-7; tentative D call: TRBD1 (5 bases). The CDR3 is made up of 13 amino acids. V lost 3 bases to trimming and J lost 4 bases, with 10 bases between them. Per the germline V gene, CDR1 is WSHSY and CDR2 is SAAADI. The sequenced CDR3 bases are TGCGCCAGCAGTGAAGAGACAGCATACGAG. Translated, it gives CASSEETAYE. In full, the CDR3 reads CASSEETAYEQYF.

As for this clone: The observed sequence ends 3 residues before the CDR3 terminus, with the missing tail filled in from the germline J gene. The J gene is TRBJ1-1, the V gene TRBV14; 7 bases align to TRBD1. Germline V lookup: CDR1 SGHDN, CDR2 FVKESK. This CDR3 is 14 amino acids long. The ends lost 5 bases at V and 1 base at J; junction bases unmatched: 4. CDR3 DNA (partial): TGTGCCAGCAGCTACAGGGGAAGGAACACTGAA. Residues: CASSYRGRNTE. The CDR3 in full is CASSYRGRNTEAFF.

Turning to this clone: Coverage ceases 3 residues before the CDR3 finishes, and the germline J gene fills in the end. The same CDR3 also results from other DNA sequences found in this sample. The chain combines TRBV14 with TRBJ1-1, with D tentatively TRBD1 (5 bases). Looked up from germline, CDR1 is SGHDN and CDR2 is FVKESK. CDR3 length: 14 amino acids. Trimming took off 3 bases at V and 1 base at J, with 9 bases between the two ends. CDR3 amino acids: CASSQGLANTEAFF. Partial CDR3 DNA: TGTGCCAGCAGCCAGGGACTGGCGAACACTGAA.

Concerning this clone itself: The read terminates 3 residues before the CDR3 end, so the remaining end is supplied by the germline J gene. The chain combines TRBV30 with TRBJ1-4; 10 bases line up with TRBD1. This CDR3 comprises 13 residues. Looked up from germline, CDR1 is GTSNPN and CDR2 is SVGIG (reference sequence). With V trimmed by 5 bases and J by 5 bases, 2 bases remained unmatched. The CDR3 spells CAWGGQGNEKLFF. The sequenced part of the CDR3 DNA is TGTGCCTGGGGGGGACAGGGGAATGAAAAA.

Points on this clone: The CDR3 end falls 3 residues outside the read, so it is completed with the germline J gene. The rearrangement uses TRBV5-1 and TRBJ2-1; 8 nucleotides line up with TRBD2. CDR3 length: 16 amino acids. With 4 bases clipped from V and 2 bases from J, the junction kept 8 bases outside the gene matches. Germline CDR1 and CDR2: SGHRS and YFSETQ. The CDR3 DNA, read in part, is TGCGCCAGCAGCCGAGCGGGAGCAATAACCTACAATGAG. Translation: CASSRAGAITYNE. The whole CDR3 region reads CASSRAGAITYNEQFF. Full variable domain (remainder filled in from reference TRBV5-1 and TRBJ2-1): KAGVTQTPRYLIKTRGQQVTLSCSPISGHRSVSWYQQTPGQGLQFLFEYFSETQRNKGNFPGRFSGRQFSNSRSEMNVSTLELGDSALYLCASSRAGAITYNEQFFGPGTRLTVL.

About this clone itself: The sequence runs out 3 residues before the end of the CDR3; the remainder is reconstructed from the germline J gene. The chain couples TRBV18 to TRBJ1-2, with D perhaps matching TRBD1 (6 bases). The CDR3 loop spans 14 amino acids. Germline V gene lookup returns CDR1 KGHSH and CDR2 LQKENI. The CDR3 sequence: CASSPPVRGYDYTF. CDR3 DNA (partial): TGTGCCAGCTCACCACCGGTCAGGGGATACGAC.

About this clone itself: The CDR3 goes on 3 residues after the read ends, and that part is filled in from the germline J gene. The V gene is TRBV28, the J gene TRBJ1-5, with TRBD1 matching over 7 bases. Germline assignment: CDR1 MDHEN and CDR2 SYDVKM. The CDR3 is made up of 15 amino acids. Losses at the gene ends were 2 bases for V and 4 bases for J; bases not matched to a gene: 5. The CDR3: CASSLGGTANQPQHF. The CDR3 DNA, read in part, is TGTGCCAGCAGTTTAGGCGGGACAGCGAATCAGCCC.

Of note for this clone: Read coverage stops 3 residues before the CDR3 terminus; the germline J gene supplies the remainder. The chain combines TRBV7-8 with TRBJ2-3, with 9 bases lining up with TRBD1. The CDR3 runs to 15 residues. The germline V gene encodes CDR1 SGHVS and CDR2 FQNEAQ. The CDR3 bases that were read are TGTGCCAGCAGCTCCCGGACAGGGGTCGGAGAGACG. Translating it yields CASSSRTGVGET. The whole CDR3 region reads CASSSRTGVGETQYF.

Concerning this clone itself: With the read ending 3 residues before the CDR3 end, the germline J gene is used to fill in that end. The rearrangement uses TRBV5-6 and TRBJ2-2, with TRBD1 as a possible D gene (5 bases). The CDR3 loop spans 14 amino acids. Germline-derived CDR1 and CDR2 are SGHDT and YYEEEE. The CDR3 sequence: CASRSAGLSSPLFF. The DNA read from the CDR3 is TGTGCCAGCAGATCGGCAGGGCTAAGTTCACCG.

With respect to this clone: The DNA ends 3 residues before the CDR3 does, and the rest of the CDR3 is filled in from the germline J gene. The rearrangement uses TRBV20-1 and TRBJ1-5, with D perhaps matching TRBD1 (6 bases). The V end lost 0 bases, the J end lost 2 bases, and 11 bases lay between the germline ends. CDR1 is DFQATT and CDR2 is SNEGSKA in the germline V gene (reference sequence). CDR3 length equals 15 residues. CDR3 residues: CSAREQGMGNQPQHF. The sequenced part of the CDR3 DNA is TGCAGTGCTAGAGAACAGGGAATGGGCAATCAGCCC.

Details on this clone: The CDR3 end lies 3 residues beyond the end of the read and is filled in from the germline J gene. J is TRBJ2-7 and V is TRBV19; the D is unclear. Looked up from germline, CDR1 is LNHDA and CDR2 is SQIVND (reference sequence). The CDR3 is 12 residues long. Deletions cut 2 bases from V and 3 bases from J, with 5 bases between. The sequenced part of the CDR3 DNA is TGTGCCAGTAGTATATTCAACTACGAG. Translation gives CASSIFNYE. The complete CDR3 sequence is CASSIFNYEQYF.

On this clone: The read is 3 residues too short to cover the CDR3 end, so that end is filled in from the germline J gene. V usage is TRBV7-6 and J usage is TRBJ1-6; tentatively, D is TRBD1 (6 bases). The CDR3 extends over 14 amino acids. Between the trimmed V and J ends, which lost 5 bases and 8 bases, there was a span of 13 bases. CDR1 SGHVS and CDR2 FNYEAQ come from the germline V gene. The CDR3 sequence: CASSPRGGDSPLHF. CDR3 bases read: TGTGCCAGCAGCCCAAGGGGGGGGGATTCACCC.

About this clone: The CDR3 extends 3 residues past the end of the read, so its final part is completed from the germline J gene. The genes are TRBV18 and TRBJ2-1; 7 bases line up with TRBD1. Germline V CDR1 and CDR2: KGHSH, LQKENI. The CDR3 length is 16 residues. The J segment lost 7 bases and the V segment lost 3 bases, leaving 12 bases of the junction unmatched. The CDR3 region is CASSPLQGMRWNEQFF. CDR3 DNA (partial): TGTGCCAGCTCACCGTTACAGGGGATGAGGTGGAATGAG.

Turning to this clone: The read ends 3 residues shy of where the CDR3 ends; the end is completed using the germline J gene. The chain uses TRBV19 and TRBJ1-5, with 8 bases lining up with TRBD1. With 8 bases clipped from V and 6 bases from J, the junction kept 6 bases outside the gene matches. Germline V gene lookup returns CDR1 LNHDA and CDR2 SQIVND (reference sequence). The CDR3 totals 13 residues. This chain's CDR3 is CASASGGLQPQHF. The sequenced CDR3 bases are TGTGCCAGTGCTTCAGGGGGCCTTCAGCCC.

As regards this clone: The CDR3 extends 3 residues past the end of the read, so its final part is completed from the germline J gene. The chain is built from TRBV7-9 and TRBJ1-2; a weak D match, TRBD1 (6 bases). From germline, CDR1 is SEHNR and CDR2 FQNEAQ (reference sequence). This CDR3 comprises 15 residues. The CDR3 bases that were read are TGTGCCAGCAGCTCCCGACAGGAAAGCAACAATGAC. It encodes CASSSRQESNND. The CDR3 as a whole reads CASSSRQESNNDYTF.

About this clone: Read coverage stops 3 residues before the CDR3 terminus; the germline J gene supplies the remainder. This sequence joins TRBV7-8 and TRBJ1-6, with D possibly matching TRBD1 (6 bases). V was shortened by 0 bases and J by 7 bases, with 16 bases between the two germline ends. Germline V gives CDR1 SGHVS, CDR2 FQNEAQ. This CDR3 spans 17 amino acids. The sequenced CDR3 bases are TGTGCCAGCAGCTTAGCCAGGTTTTCAGGGGAGAATTCACCC. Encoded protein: CASSLARFSGENSP. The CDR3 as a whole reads CASSLARFSGENSPLHF.

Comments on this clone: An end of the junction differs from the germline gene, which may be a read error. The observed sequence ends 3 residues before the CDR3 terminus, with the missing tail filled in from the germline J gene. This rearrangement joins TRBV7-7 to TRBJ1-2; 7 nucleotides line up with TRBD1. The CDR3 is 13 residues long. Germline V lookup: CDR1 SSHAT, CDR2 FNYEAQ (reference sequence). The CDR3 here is CASSLGQVNDYTF. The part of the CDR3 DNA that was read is TGTGCTAGCAGCTTAGGACAGGTCAATGAC. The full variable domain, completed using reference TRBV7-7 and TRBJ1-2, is GAGVSQSPRYKVTKRGQDVTLRCDPISSHATLYWYQQALGQGPEFLTYFNYEAQPDKSGLPSDRFSAERPEGSISTLTIQRTEQRDSAMYRCASSLGQVNDYTFGSGTRLTVV.